This T cell receptor beta chain was identified during a study of blood T cells in healthy people across ages. A second PCR of 7 to 11 cycles used a sample-barcoded 5' primer and a J-beta primer mix. All samples yielded 2.5 million or more CDR3-containing paired-end reads. TCRdb used MiXCR to reprocess the 5' RACE reads, holding one entry per CDR3 protein. Among about 670,000 distinct CDR3 sequences listed, 40% to 45% were seen once. This CDR3 comprises 18 residues. After removal of 2 bases from V and 1 base from J, the junction contained 5 bases not matched to a gene. Germline V CDR1 and CDR2: SNHLY, FYNNEI.

The sequenced sample was blood. This chain joins TRBV2 and TRBJ2-2, with 12 bases that match TRBD1. This TCR was recovered from a man older than 75 in good health. As DNA, the CDR3 is TGTGCCAGCAGTGAAAGAGGGACAGGGGGCTTGAACACCGGGGAGCTGTTTTTT. It encodes CASSERGTGGLNTGELFF.